The sequence of this T cell receptor beta chain was determined in a study of T cell changes during pregnancy in multiple sclerosis. With V trimmed by 2 bases and J by 4 bases, 6 bases remained unmatched. The CDR3 extends over 17 amino acids. CDR1 and CDR2 (germline): SGHVS, FQNEAQ. Here immunoSEQ multiplex PCR was the method, and the copy in TCRdb shows in-frame clones only, minus some. The table includes roughly 40,000 clones, less than 95% detected once. The chain employs TRBV7-8 and TRBJ2-5; TRBD2 agrees at 14 bases. This sequence was found in a female donor with multiple sclerosis, enrolled in a pregnancy study. Here the sequenced sample was peripheral blood, taken in the third trimester of pregnancy. The CDR3 region is CASSLRLAGGPVETQYF. The CDR3 region has the DNA TGTGCCAGCAGCTTACGACTAGCGGGGGGGCCGGTAGAGACCCAGTACTTC. Full variable domain (rest looked up from reference TRBV7-8 and TRBJ2-5): GAGVSQSPRYKVAKRGQDVALRCDPISGHVSLFWYQQALGQGPEFLTYFQNEAQLDKSGLPSDRFFAERPEGSVSTLKIQRTQQEDSAVYLCASSLRLAGGPVETQYFGPGTRLLVL.